This T cell receptor (beta chain) was sequenced during a study of response to subunit inactivated influenza vaccine. Study findings and constraints: The authors suggested that every seasonal influenza vaccination recruits few new T cells.

The germline CDR1 and CDR2 sequences are ENHRY and SYGVKD. This CDR3 has 15 residues. V shed 5 bases and J 3 bases; nucleotides not matched to a gene: 7. One entry per CDR3 protein, called by TCRdb with MiXCR from the RT-PCR reads. The data show 650,000 to 800,000 distinct CDR3 sequences, roughly 18% seen once. On this clonotype: Its specificity is not known.

This TCR was sampled from a man between 50 and 59 years old who received an inactivated influenza vaccine. This material consisted of PBMCs from blood, taken more than 4 days after vaccination. The genes are TRBV10-3 and TRBJ2-1, with 7 nucleotides matching TRBD2. The chain's CDR3 is CAISRSSGDYNEQFF. The DNA for the CDR3 is TGTGCCATCAGTCGTTCTAGCGGCGACTACAATGAGCAGTTCTTC.